The 12 T cell receptor beta chains listed next were all sequenced from one sample in a study of identical twins. One entry per CDR3 protein, called by TCRdb with MiXCR from the 5' RACE reads. The sample lists hundreds of thousands of distinct CDR3 sequences, 10% to 15% occurring once. The same data also contributed to another study, on yellow fever vaccine responses in identical twins.

Sequencing was performed on CD8+ T cells sorted from blood. The receptor set was obtained from a woman younger than 35 in good health.

The V gene is TRBV27, the J gene TRBJ2-1; 7 bases match TRBD2. Germline V CDR1 and CDR2: MNHEY, SMNVEV (reference sequence). The CDR3 has 15 amino acids. J was trimmed by 3 bases and V by 2 bases; bases with no gene match: 4. The chain's CDR3 is CASSLVRGVYNEQFF. For the CDR3, the DNA is TGTGCCAGCAGTTTAGTTCGGGGGGTCTACAATGAGCAGTTCTTC.

This clonotype was recorded many times. The chain carries TRBV15 and TRBJ2-1, with TRBD2 identical over 12 bases. J lost 4 bases, V lost 1 base, and 8 bases had no gene match. Germline V lookup: CDR1 LNHNV, CDR2 YYDKDF (reference sequence). This CDR3 comprises 18 residues. The CDR3, as DNA: TGTGCCACCAGCAGAGTTAACCTGGGGACTAGCGGGTACAATGAGCAGTTCTTC. Translation gives CATSRVNLGTSGYNEQFF.

This clonotype was seen a few times. The V gene is TRBV20-1, the J gene TRBJ2-1, with 13 bases identical to TRBD2. CDR1 is DFQATT and CDR2 is SNEGSKA in the germline V gene (reference sequence). The CDR3 is made up of 15 amino acids. Losses at the gene ends were 5 bases for V and 7 bases for J; bases not matched to a gene: 8. The DNA of the CDR3 is TGCAGTGCTGGGAGAGGACTAGCGGGAGAGAATGAGCAGTTCTTC. Encoded protein: CSAGRGLAGENEQFF.

This clonotype was detected only a few times. The chain joins TRBV9 to TRBJ2-3; no clear D. Deletions cut 0 bases from V and 6 bases from J, with 17 bases between. The CDR3 has 16 amino acids. Germline V gene lookup returns CDR1 SGDLS and CDR2 YYNGEE. CDR3 sequence (DNA): TGTGCCAGCAGCGTAGAGGAGACTCCAGTCAGTGATACGCAGTATTTT. Residues: CASSVEETPVSDTQYF.

This clonotype was counted a few times. The V call is TRBV11-3, the J call TRBJ2-1, with D possibly called TRBD1 or TRBD2 (5 bases each). V was shortened by 5 bases and J by 4 bases, with 18 bases between the two germline ends. This CDR3 has 16 amino acids. From germline, CDR1 is SGHNT and CDR2 YENEEA. This CDR3 is CASSITWETAYNEQFF. CDR3 bases: TGTGCCAGCAGCATTACCTGGGAGACAGCATACAATGAGCAGTTCTTC. Looking up the rest from reference TRBV11-3 and TRBJ2-1 gives the full variable domain: EAGVVQSPRYKIIEKKQPVAFWCNPISGHNTLYWYLQNLGQGPELLIRYENEEAVDDSQLPKDRFSAERLKGVDSTLKIQPAELGDSAVYLCASSITWETAYNEQFFGPGTRLTVL.

This clonotype was seen ten or more times. This chain connects TRBV6-5 to TRBJ2-7; D remains unclear. Germline CDR1 and CDR2: MNHEY and SVGAGI. This CDR3 region has 15 residues. The germline V and J ends were trimmed by 1 base and 0 bases, with 10 bases remaining between them. The CDR3 nucleotides read TGTGCCAGCAGTTACTTGGACGGAAGCTCCTACGAGCAGTACTTC. It codes for CASSYLDGSSYEQYF.

At least ten counts were recorded for this clonotype. This chain links TRBV4-1 with TRBJ2-5; D possibly corresponds to TRBD2 (6 bases). Looked up from germline, CDR1 is MGHRA and CDR2 is YSYEKL. The CDR3 length is 15 residues. Between the trimmed V and J ends, which lost 3 bases and 5 bases, there was a span of 16 bases. The chain's CDR3 is CASSHVAGPLETQYF. The CDR3 bases are TGCGCCAGCAGCCATGTGGCGGGACCTTTGGAGACCCAGTACTTC.

This clonotype came up a few times. The chain is built from TRBV9 and TRBJ1-5; D is possibly TRBD1 (5 bases). The CDR3 is made up of 14 amino acids. V lost 3 bases and J 7 bases, leaving 14 bases between the germline ends. From germline, CDR1 is SGDLS and CDR2 YYNGEE. The DNA for the CDR3 is TGTGCCAGCAGCGACGGACAAGAAGACCAGCCCCAGCATTTT. This encodes CASSDGQEDQPQHF.

The V gene is TRBV2, the J gene TRBJ2-7, with no clear D. Trimming removed 2 bases from V and 4 bases from J, with 12 bases in between. This CDR3 is built from 14 residues. Germline V gene data show CDR1 as SNHLY and CDR2 as FYNNEI. The CDR3 DNA sequence: TGTGCCAGCAGTGAACCGGTAGGTTTATACGAGCAGTACGTC. Amino acids: CASSEPVGLYEQYV.

The chain is built from TRBV12-3 or TRBV12-4 and TRBJ2-6; 9 bases map to TRBD2. Germline trimming cut 0 bases from V and 0 bases from J; bases unmatched to any gene: 3. The CDR3 length is 18 residues. DNA for the CDR3: TGTGCCAGCAGTTTAGCAGCGGGGGGCGTCTCTGGGGCCAACGTCCTGACTTTC. The encoded protein is CASSLAAGGVSGANVLTF.

The chain is built from TRBV4-1 and TRBJ2-7, with 9 bases that match TRBD2. This CDR3 is 17 amino acids long. V lost 3 bases to trimming and J lost 5 bases; unmatched junction nucleotides: 14. CDR1 and CDR2 from the germline V gene are MGHRA and YSYEKL. The CDR3 DNA sequence: TGCGCCAGCAGCCAGGAGATAGCGGGAGAGCGTAGCCACGAGCAGTACTTC. It yields the protein CASSQEIAGERSHEQYF.

This clonotype has more than one count but fewer than ten. The chain links TRBV10-3 to TRBJ1-4; 8 nucleotides align to TRBD1. This CDR3 is built from 16 residues. The germline V gene has CDR1 ENHRY and CDR2 SYGVKD. With 3 bases clipped from V and 6 bases from J, the junction kept 9 bases outside the gene matches. This CDR3 is CAISDGQQGDYEKLFF. CDR3 nucleotide sequence: TGTGCCATCAGTGATGGCCAACAGGGGGACTATGAAAAACTGTTTTTT.